A single sample is the source of the 32 T cell receptor beta chains below, sequenced in a study of T cell changes during pregnancy in multiple sclerosis. Here immunoSEQ multiplex PCR was the method, and the copy in TCRdb shows in-frame clones only, minus some. Here the sample spans about 73,000 clones, around 92% being singletons. Source: peripheral blood, taken in the third trimester of pregnancy. The receptors shown here come from a female donor in good health, enrolled as a control in a pregnancy study.

V usage is TRBV28 and J usage is TRBJ2-1; 10 bases agree with TRBD2. The CDR3 spans 17 residues. In germline, CDR1 is MDHEN, CDR2 SYDVKM. J was trimmed by 5 bases and V by 7 bases; bases with no gene match: 14. The CDR3: CASTPLWGLAPHNEQFF. CDR3 DNA: TGTGCCAGCACCCCTCTCTGGGGACTAGCGCCCCACAATGAGCAGTTCTTC.

V usage is TRBV7-2 and J usage is TRBJ2-1; 10 nucleotides agree with TRBD2. V was pared by 1 base and J by 9 bases, with 3 bases of the junction left unmatched. The V gene's germline CDR1 is SGHTA and CDR2 FQGNSA. The CDR3 has 14 residues. CDR3 sequence: CASSLVGLAIEQFF. The DNA of the CDR3 is TGTGCCAGCAGCTTAGTGGGACTAGCGATTGAGCAGTTCTTC.

The V and J genes are TRBV7-9 and TRBJ2-4; the D is unclear. With 5 bases removed from V and 7 bases from J, the gap between germline ends came to 12 bases. Germline assignment: CDR1 SEHNR and CDR2 FQNEAQ (reference sequence). This CDR3 is 13 amino acids long. The CDR3 sequence: CASSPLPGNIQYF. CDR3 nucleotides: TGTGCCAGCAGCCCTTTACCCGGGAACATTCAGTACTTC.

The chain carries TRBV28 and TRBJ2-1, with 8 bases matching TRBD2. The CDR3 totals 15 residues. The germline V gene encodes CDR1 MDHEN and CDR2 SYDVKM. The V and J ends lost 3 bases and 6 bases, in that order; junction bases with no gene match: 7. DNA of the CDR3: TGTGCCAGCAGTTTCCGACTAGCGCACGGCAATGAGCAGTTCTTC. Encoded protein: CASSFRLAHGNEQFF.

This clone was found once. The rearrangement links TRBV6-6 to TRBJ2-7; D is ambiguous. The germline gives CDR1 MNHNY, CDR2 SVGAGI (reference sequence). This CDR3 contains 12 residues. V lost 5 bases, J lost 3 bases, and 8 bases lay in between. This CDR3 reads CASSRGYYEQYF. CDR3 nucleotide sequence: TGTGCCAGCAGTAGAGGATACTACGAGCAGTACTTC.

This chain uses TRBV27 with TRBJ2-7; 11 bases are shared with TRBD1. The CDR3 runs to 14 residues. Germline assignment: CDR1 MNHEY and CDR2 SMNVEV (reference sequence). J lost 4 bases, V lost 5 bases, and 4 bases had no gene match. CDR3 sequence reads: CASSRGQGAYEQYF. As DNA, the CDR3 is TGTGCCAGCAGTCGCGGACAGGGGGCATACGAGCAGTACTTC.

Note on this clone: The germline gene is not matched at one end of the junction; a read error may be the cause. The CDR3 protein is CASSLELESSYNEQFF. The CDR3, as DNA: TGTGCTAGCAGCTTAGAGCTAGAAAGCTCCTACAATGAGCAGTTCTTC. The V call is TRBV7-7, the J call TRBJ2-1; no definite D call. CDR1 is SSHAT, CDR2 FNYEAQ, per germline (reference sequence). The CDR3 sequence is 16 residues long.

The chain couples TRBV29-1 to TRBJ2-5, with a weak D call TRBD1 (6 bases). The J call could be wrong; TRBJ2-7 is a better fit for the DNA end. The germline gives CDR1 SQVTM, CDR2 ANQGSEA. CDR3 length equals 13 residues. This CDR3 reads CSVLLDSSYEQYF. Written as DNA, the CDR3 is TGCAGCGTTCTCCTGGACAGCTCCTACGAGCAGTACTTC.

With respect to this clone: The junction differs from germline at one of its ends, possibly a read error. The gene calls are TRBV29-1 and TRBJ2-5; D is ambiguous. The CDR3 loop spans 13 amino acids. Germline loops: CDR1 SQVTM, CDR2 ANQGSEA. CDR3 amino acids: CSASVWVGEAQYF. The CDR3 nucleotides read TGCAGCGCCTCTGTCTGGGTAGGAGAGGCCCAGTACTTC. The complete variable domain, with remaining parts taken from reference TRBV29-1 and TRBJ2-5, reads SAVISQKPSRDICQRGTSLTIQCQVDSQVTMMFWYRQQPGQSLTLIATANQGSEATYESGFVIDKFPISRPNLTFSTLTVSNMSPEDSSIYLCSASVWVGEAQYFGPGTRLLVL.

The V gene is TRBV28, the J gene TRBJ1-2; 9 nucleotides match TRBD1. Trimming removed 11 bases from V and 8 bases from J; junction bases left unmatched: 12. The length of the CDR3 is 13 residues. The germline CDR1 and CDR2 sequences are MDHEN and SYDVKM. DNA of the CDR3: TGTGCCGACTGGGACAGGGAAGGAGGCGGCTACACCTTC. The encoded protein is CADWDREGGGYTF.

CDR3 coding DNA: TGTGCCAGCTCATTGGACAGGAGGGACACTGAAGCTTTCTTT. Translation: CASSLDRRDTEAFF. This chain joins TRBV2 and TRBJ1-1, with TRBD1 matching 7 bases. The CDR3 extends over 14 amino acids. Per germline, CDR1 SNHLY and CDR2 FYNNEI. Trimming cost V 8 bases and J 3 bases; bases outside gene matches: 9. The full variable domain, with the rest looked up from reference TRBV2 and TRBJ1-1, is EPEVTQTPSHQVTQMGQEVILRCVPISNHLYFYWYRQILGQKVEFLVSFYNNEISEKSEIFDDQFSVERPDGSNFTLKIRSTKLEDSAMYFCASSLDRRDTEAFFGQGTRLTVV.

This chain uses TRBV4-3 with TRBJ2-1; D remains unclear. Trimming left V 1 base short and J 10 bases short, with 14 bases between. Germline values: CDR1 LGHNA, CDR2 YSLEER. The CDR3 has 14 residues. The CDR3 protein is CASSQGSSDDEQFF. The DNA for the CDR3 is TGCGCCAGCAGCCAAGGGTCCAGCGACGACGAGCAGTTCTTC.

The chain links TRBV19 to TRBJ1-2; D gene unclear. Germline V gives CDR1 LNHDA, CDR2 SQIVND (reference sequence). Trimming stripped 1 base from V and 8 bases from J, with 11 bases between. The CDR3 length is 13 residues. The CDR3 DNA reads TGTGCCAGTAGTATAGCCGGTGCCGGGGGCTACACCTTC. Amino acid sequence: CASSIAGAGGYTF.

The chain is built from TRBV7-6 and TRBJ2-7; possible D gene TRBD1, 5 bases. V shed 1 base and J shed 6 bases, with 16 bases lying between them. The CDR3 sequence is 15 residues long. Germline CDR1 SGHVS, CDR2 FNYEAQ. CDR3 protein: CASSLGGRGPGEQYF. The DNA for the CDR3 is TGTGCCAGCAGCTTAGGGGGTAGGGGTCCGGGCGAGCAGTACTTC.

The V gene is TRBV5-1, the J gene TRBJ2-5; 9 bases are shared with TRBD2. Germline trimming cut 2 bases from V and 5 bases from J; bases unmatched to any gene: 4. Germline CDR1 reads SGHRS; CDR2 reads YFSETQ. The CDR3 has 14 residues. The CDR3 loop is CASSLWRGGETQYF. The DNA for the CDR3 is TGCGCCAGCAGCTTATGGCGGGGGGGCGAGACCCAGTACTTC.

The CDR3 DNA follows: TGTGCCAGCAGTCCCCGCAGGGGAGTGAGGACTGAAGCTTTCTTT. As protein: CASSPRRGVRTEAFF. The rearrangement links TRBV28 to TRBJ1-1; weak D call: TRBD1 (6 bases). Deletions cut 5 bases from V and 5 bases from J, with 18 bases between. The CDR3 sequence is 15 residues long. CDR1 MDHEN and CDR2 SYDVKM come from the germline V gene.

This clone has more than one count but fewer than ten. The rearrangement links TRBV20-1 to TRBJ1-2, with D hard to call. The CDR3 sequence is 10 residues long. Germline-derived CDR1 and CDR2 are DFQATT and SNEGSKA (reference sequence). CDR3 DNA: TGCAGCGCGAAGAACTATGGCTACACCTTC. As protein: CSAKNYGYTF.

The rearrangement links TRBV15 to TRBJ1-1; no clear D. The V gene lost 0 bases and the J gene lost 3 bases, with 8 bases spanning the gap. Germline V gene data show CDR1 as LNHNV and CDR2 as YYDKDF (reference sequence). The CDR3 extends over 14 amino acids. The CDR3 DNA is TGTGCCACCAGCAGAGATTCGGGATACACTGAAGCTTTCTTT. It yields the protein CATSRDSGYTEAFF.

V and J are TRBV4-1 and TRBJ2-7; D is undetermined. Trimming cost V 0 bases and J 3 bases, with 12 bases left between them. Germline values: CDR1 MGHRA, CDR2 YSYEKL. The CDR3 runs 15 residues. The CDR3 region has the DNA TGCGCCAGCAGCCAAGATCCTAGTTCTAGCTACGAGCAGTACTTC. Translated, it gives CASSQDPSSSYEQYF.

This chain links TRBV4-3 with TRBJ1-5; D unresolved. This CDR3 has 13 amino acids. Trimming cost V 4 bases and J 8 bases, with 12 bases left between them. CDR1 LGHNA and CDR2 YSLEER come from the germline V gene. The CDR3 loop is CASSPNMVEPQHF. CDR3 in DNA: TGCGCCAGCAGCCCTAATATGGTCGAGCCCCAGCATTTT.

The chain is built from TRBV6-5 and TRBJ2-1; tentative D call: TRBD1 (6 bases). The CDR3 is 14 amino acids. V lost 0 bases and J 8 bases, leaving 11 bases between the germline ends. Per the germline V gene, CDR1 is MNHEY and CDR2 is SVGAGI. Here the CDR3 DNA reads TGTGCCAGCAGTTACTCTGCAGGGGTGGATGAGCAGTTCTTC. Residues: CASSYSAGVDEQFF.

In nucleotides, the CDR3 is TGCAGCGCTGTACCCGGTTATGGGGCCTTGGTCGAGCAGTACTTC. As protein: CSAVPGYGALVEQYF. V is TRBV29-1 and J is TRBJ2-7, with D perhaps matching TRBD1 (5 bases). CDR3 length equals 15 residues. The ends were cut back, 7 bases at V and 6 bases at J, with 25 bases in the middle. The germline CDR1 and CDR2 sequences are SQVTM and ANQGSEA.

The chain uses TRBV28 and TRBJ1-1; D is perhaps TRBD1 (5 bases). V was trimmed by 6 bases and J by 7 bases, leaving 15 bases between them. The CDR3 is 13 residues long. Germline values: CDR1 MDHEN, CDR2 SYDVKM. DNA for the CDR3: TGTGCCAGCAGCCCCGGACAAGCCCTTGAAGCTTTCTTT. Protein sequence: CASSPGQALEAFF.

The chain combines TRBV4-1 with TRBJ2-7; 12 nucleotides agree with TRBD2. After removal of 4 bases from V and 3 bases from J, the junction contained 7 bases not matched to a gene. The V gene's germline CDR1 is MGHRA and CDR2 YSYEKL. The CDR3 contains 16 residues. DNA of the CDR3: TGCGCCAGCAGCCGGACTAGCGGGGCCGGCGGCTACGAGCAGTACTTC. This encodes CASSRTSGAGGYEQYF.

This chain connects TRBV5-6 to TRBJ2-7; 8 bases agree with TRBD2. The CDR3 covers 14 residues. V shed 0 bases and J 3 bases; nucleotides not matched to a gene: 2. Germline CDR1 and CDR2: SGHDT and YYEEEE. The CDR3 protein is CASSLGREDYEQYF. The CDR3 DNA reads TGTGCCAGCAGCTTGGGGCGGGAGGACTACGAGCAGTACTTC. The full variable domain, its missing parts supplied by reference TRBV5-6 and TRBJ2-7, is DAGVTQSPTHLIKTRGQQVTLRCSPKSGHDTVSWYQQALGQGPQFIFQYYEEEERQRGNFPDRFSGHQFPNYSSELNVNALLLGDSALYLCASSLGREDYEQYFGPGTRLTVT.

This chain connects TRBV7-9 to TRBJ2-2; D is perhaps TRBD2 (5 bases). Trimming stripped 1 base from V and 6 bases from J, with 9 bases between. Per germline, CDR1 SEHNR and CDR2 FQNEAQ (reference sequence). The CDR3 is 14 amino acids. CDR3 in DNA: TGTGCCAGCAGCTTAGAAGGACTCCCCGGGGAGCTGTTTTTT. Its translation is CASSLEGLPGELFF.

Of note for this clone: One end of the junction does not line up with germline, which may come from a read error. The chain couples TRBV7-7 to TRBJ2-3; the match to TRBD2 covers 13 bases. CDR1 and CDR2 (germline): SSHAT, FNYEAQ (reference sequence). This CDR3 comprises 15 residues. CDR3 DNA sequence: TGTGCTAGCAGCCCCGGACTAGCGGGAGTAGATACGCAGTATTTT. It is translated as CASSPGLAGVDTQYF.

The CDR3 reads CASSFMTSGGAFPYEQYF. The CDR3 nucleotides read TGTGCCAGCAGCTTTATGACTAGCGGGGGGGCCTTTCCCTACGAGCAGTACTTC. The V and J genes are TRBV7-9 and TRBJ2-7; 14 bases map to TRBD2. Per germline, CDR1 SEHNR and CDR2 FQNEAQ (reference sequence). The CDR3 spans 18 residues. Trimming cost V 3 bases and J 2 bases; bases outside gene matches: 9.

The chain links TRBV6-1 to TRBJ2-1, with a weak D call TRBD2 (5 bases). V dropped 5 bases and J dropped 8 bases, with 16 bases sitting between them. The CDR3 totals 14 residues. Germline V gene sequence: CDR1 MNHNS, CDR2 SASEGT. The CDR3 sequence: CASSNTGMIDEQFF. Here the CDR3 DNA reads TGTGCCAGCAGTAACACGGGGATGATTGATGAGCAGTTCTTC.

CDR3 sequence (DNA): TGTGCCAGCAGCCCGGGGGGGACTAGCTCCGAGCAGTACTTC. The encoded protein is CASSPGGTSSEQYF. The chain is built from TRBV5-4 and TRBJ2-7, with TRBD2 matching 9 bases. The CDR3 is 14 amino acids. Germline V gene data show CDR1 as SGHNT and CDR2 as YYREEE (reference sequence). V lost 4 bases to trimming and J lost 6 bases; unmatched junction nucleotides: 8.

V and J are TRBV7-2 and TRBJ2-7; 9 bases fit TRBD2. The V gene's germline CDR1 is SGHTA and CDR2 FQGNSA. J gave up 4 bases and V 1 base, and 14 bases lay outside the gene matches. This CDR3 spans 18 amino acids. The CDR3 region is CASSLVGGGRADKYEQYF. The CDR3 DNA follows: TGTGCCAGCAGCTTAGTCGGCGGCGGGAGGGCCGATAAGTACGAGCAGTACTTC.

This clone was counted a single time. The chain carries TRBV4-2 and TRBJ1-1; TRBD1 matches 9 bases. V was pared by 2 bases and J by 2 bases, with 6 bases of the junction left unmatched. The CDR3 runs to 16 residues. In germline, CDR1 is LGHNA, CDR2 YNFKEQ. DNA of the CDR3: TGTGCCAGCAGCCAAAACACAGGGGGCCTCAACACTGAAGCTTTCTTT. Translation gives CASSQNTGGLNTEAFF.